This TCR beta chain was observed in a study of blood T cell repertoires in COVID-19. For the study at large: Collection of acute and convalescent COVID-19 samples took place in the United States, Italy and Spain. T cells, B-cell-depleted T cells, or PBMCs provided the cDNA or gDNA that served as material.

This clone was seen just once. Trimming shortened V by 1 base and J by 11 bases, and 14 bases separated the two germline ends. The CDR3 runs to 13 residues. The germline CDR1 and CDR2 sequences are SGHVS and FQNEAQ. As originally analysed: Amplified reference gene primers provided the basis for estimating nucleated cell counts. The method was immunoSEQ multiplex PCR; TCRdb's version includes in-frame clones alone and lacks a portion of them. That table is the source of V, J and clone size, and D and trimming were worked out from the DNA. The sample has 150,000 to 200,000 clones, 82% seen once. This chain links TRBV7-8 with TRBJ1-1; TRBD1 is a possible D gene (5 bases). The TCR comes from a woman aged 30 to 39 with acute or convalescent COVID-19. Sequenced material: peripheral blood. CDR3 bases: TGTGCCAGCAGCTTAGAATCATTGGGGCCGGCTTTCTTT. Translated: CASSLESLGPAFF.